The sequence of this TCR beta chain was determined in a study of OX40 agonist ivuxolimab in advanced cancers. The data were produced by immunoSEQ multiplex PCR, yet TCRdb's version contains in-frame clones alone and is incomplete. Among about 81,000 clones, 88% were seen once, and the ten largest hold under 0.6%. The V end lost 2 bases, the J end lost 1 base, and 6 bases lay between the germline ends. Germline CDR1 is SGHTS and CDR2 is YDEGEE. The CDR3 spans 13 residues. The chain has TRBV5-8 and TRBJ2-5; tentative D call: TRBD1 (6 bases). This TCR derives from an adult with an advanced solid tumor such as melanoma, head and neck, liver or kidney cancer. The source material was CD4+ or CD8+ T cells sorted from blood, sampled in a trial of the OX40 agonist ivuxolimab. The CDR3 is CASSLQGQETQYF. CDR3 coding DNA: TGTGCCAGCAGCTTACAGGGCCAAGAGACCCAGTACTTC.